The rows below give T cell receptor beta chains drawn from one sample of a study of CD8+ T cells in alopecia areata. Clones were read by immunoSEQ multiplex PCR, and TCRdb kept only the in-frame ones, dropping some. This sample has approximately 210,000 clones, with 55% to 70% found just once. The sequencing here drew on CD4+ T cells sorted from blood, taken at week 4, from a patient treated with tofacitinib. The origin of the receptors is a human donor with alopecia areata. Each CDR3 is given without its conserved first and last residue.

V gene: TRBV5-1; CDR3 length: 14; J gene: TRBJ1-4; CDR3 protein: ASSLLPGQNNEKLF
V gene: TRBV7-8; CDR3 length: 13; J gene: TRBJ2-3; CDR3 protein: ASSSGLAGTDTQY
V gene: TRBV7-9; CDR3 length: 13; J gene: TRBJ1-1; CDR3 protein: ASSTSGTVNTEAF
V gene: TRBV5-1; CDR3 length: 12; J gene: TRBJ2-7; CDR3 protein: ASSPQKGDSEQY
V gene: TRBV30; CDR3 length: 11; J gene: TRBJ1-6; CDR3 protein: AWNRERFQPLH
V gene: TRBV19; CDR3 length: 12; J gene: TRBJ1-2; CDR3 protein: ASSQRRGAYGYT
V gene: TRBV5-6; CDR3 length: 12; J gene: TRBJ1-4; CDR3 protein: ASSLGRFGEKLF
V gene: TRBV30; CDR3 length: 13; J gene: TRBJ2-2; CDR3 protein: AWSVRLGFTGELF
V gene: TRBV7-8; CDR3 length: 12; J gene: TRBJ2-5; CDR3 protein: ASSFQGEKETQY
V gene: TRBV6-5; CDR3 length: 11; J gene: TRBJ2-3; CDR3 protein: ASKGTATDTQY
V gene: TRBV19; CDR3 length: 14; J gene: TRBJ1-1; CDR3 protein: ASSIGGGLMNTEAF
V gene: TRBV5-1; CDR3 length: 12; J gene: TRBJ2-3; CDR3 protein: ASSLDPAGDTQY
V gene: TRBV6-6; CDR3 length: 10; J gene: TRBJ2-7; CDR3 protein: ASNNSPDEQY
V gene: TRBV29-1; CDR3 length: 11; J gene: TRBJ1-2; CDR3 protein: SVVTGIEHGYT
V gene: TRBV2; CDR3 length: 8; J gene: TRBJ2-5; CDR3 protein: ASSDQTQY
V gene: TRBV29-1; CDR3 length: 10; J gene: TRBJ1-1; CDR3 protein: SARTTNTEAF
V gene: TRBV30; CDR3 length: 12; J gene: TRBJ2-2; CDR3 protein: AWMSSPNTGELF
V gene: TRBV5-6; CDR3 length: 12; J gene: TRBJ1-5; CDR3 protein: ASSYARSNQPQH
V gene: TRBV18; CDR3 length: 12; J gene: TRBJ1-4; CDR3 protein: ASSPKQGGEKLF
V gene: TRBV11-2; CDR3 length: 11; J gene: TRBJ2-1; CDR3 protein: ASSSHREGEQF
V gene: TRBV2; CDR3 length: 10; J gene: TRBJ2-2; CDR3 protein: ASSEGTGELF
V gene: TRBV7-2; CDR3 length: 12; J gene: TRBJ1-3; CDR3 protein: ASSLSAQGNTIY
V gene: TRBV11-2; CDR3 length: 17; J gene: TRBJ2-3; CDR3 protein: ASSGVKATGGLSTDTQY
V gene: TRBV29-1; CDR3 length: 10; J gene: TRBJ2-3; CDR3 protein: SVGPGGDTQY
V gene: TRBV5-6; CDR3 length: 13; J gene: TRBJ2-1; CDR3 protein: ASSPGGQGYNEQF
V gene: TRBV4-2; CDR3 length: 17; J gene: TRBJ1-4; CDR3 protein: ASSQETSRTGATNEKLF
V gene: TRBV25-1; CDR3 length: 12; J gene: TRBJ1-4; CDR3 protein: ASSETGATGKLF
V gene: TRBV18; CDR3 length: 13; J gene: TRBJ2-3; CDR3 protein: ASSPSTGGTDTQY